A selection of T cell receptor beta chains follows, all from one sample in a study of blood T cell repertoires in COVID-19. Libraries were prepared by immunoSEQ multiplex PCR; TCRdb keeps only in-frame clonotypes and omits some of them. The table has a few hundred thousand clones, around 83% seen once. What was sequenced was peripheral blood. Source of these receptors: a man in his fifties or sixties with active or convalescent COVID-19. CDR3s include the opening cysteine and the closing phenylalanine or tryptophan. A D gene is named only where the DNA matches it firmly. Not all rows give a size; the values are once, few, many and, for expanded clones, a class.

d_call,v_call,clone_size,j_call,cdr3_nt,cdr3_aa
TRBD2,TRBV5-1,-,TRBJ2-1,TGCGCCAGCACTCCACAGCGGGAGGGGATCGGTGAGCAGTTCTTC,CASTPQREGIGEQFF
-,TRBV15,-,TRBJ2-7,TGTGCCACCAGCCCGGGTCTGAGAGGGTACGAGCAGTACTTC,CATSPGLRGYEQYF
TRBD1,TRBV18,once,TRBJ1-1,TGTGCCAGCTCACCACCCCCGGGACAGGGGGGGACTGAAGCTTTCTTT,CASSPPPGQGGTEAFF
-,TRBV30,-,TRBJ2-7,TGTGCCTGGAGTGAGGAGAGCTCCTACGAGCAGTACTTC,CAWSEESSYEQYF
TRBD2,TRBV29-1,few,TRBJ2-3,TGCAGCGTTGTAGCGGGAGCAGCAGATACGCAGTATTTT,CSVVAGAADTQYF
-,TRBV19,-,TRBJ2-3,TGTGCCAGTACATCGGGTAGCGGCAGCACAGATACGCAGTATTTT,CASTSGSGSTDTQYF
TRBD1,TRBV5-1,-,TRBJ2-3,TGCGCCAGCAGCCCCCAGGGGGTCGGCACAGATACGCAGTATTTT,CASSPQGVGTDTQYF
-,TRBV3-1/TRBV3-2,-,TRBJ2-4,TGTGCCAGCAGCCACCGTGACAGGATTCAGTACTTC,CASSHRDRIQYF
-,TRBV30,-,TRBJ1-1,TGTGCCTGGAGCCCCAGGGGCACGACTGAAGCTTTCTTT,CAWSPRGTTEAFF
-,TRBV7-2,-,TRBJ1-5,TGTGCCAGCAGCTCGGACAGTCATAGCAATCAGCCCCAGCATTTT,CASSSDSHSNQPQHF
-,TRBV15,-,TRBJ1-2,TGTGCCACCAGCAGTACGGGGGAATATGGCTACACCTTC,CATSSTGEYGYTF
-,TRBV7-2,-,TRBJ2-3,TGTGCCAGCAGCTTACCAGGCACAGATACGCAGTATTTT,CASSLPGTDTQYF
TRBD1,TRBV4-1,-,TRBJ2-7,TGCGCCAGCAGCCTAGGACAGGGGGCCGGAGCCTACGAGCAGTACTTC,CASSLGQGAGAYEQYF
TRBD1,TRBV19,-,TRBJ1-1,TGTGCCACCTCCGACAGGGGCACTGAAGCTTTCTTT,CATSDRGTEAFF
TRBD1,TRBV6-5,-,TRBJ1-4,TGTGCCAGCAGGACAGGGCTTACTAATGAAAAACTGTTTTTT,CASRTGLTNEKLFF
-,TRBV5-1,-,TRBJ2-1,TGCGCCAGCAGCTTTGGACTAATCCCCTCCTACAATGAGCAGTTCTTC,CASSFGLIPSYNEQFF
-,TRBV3-1/TRBV3-2,-,TRBJ2-5,TGTGCCAGCAGCCCCGCACCCGAGCCCCCCGGGGGGACCCAGTACTTC,CASSPAPEPPGGTQYF
TRBD2,TRBV9,-,TRBJ2-2,TGTGCCAGCAGCTTATCTAGCGGGGGCCGCTCCGGGGAGCTGTTTTTT,CASSLSSGGRSGELFF
TRBD1,TRBV6-1,-,TRBJ1-2,TGTGCCAGCAGTGACAGGGGGCGCAACTATGGCTACACCTTC,CASSDRGRNYGYTF
TRBD2,TRBV15,once,TRBJ2-7,TGTGCCACCAGCAGATTTGCGGGAGTATTCGACGAGCAGTACTTC,CATSRFAGVFDEQYF
TRBD1,TRBV9,-,TRBJ1-1,TGTGCCAGCAGCGGAACTACCGGGGACAGGCAACTCTTT,CASSGTTGDRQLF
-,TRBV6-2/TRBV6-3,-,TRBJ1-1,TGTGCCAGCAGTTACTCGATTTCAGGGTCGCTGAACACTGAAGCTTTCTTT,CASSYSISGSLNTEAFF
TRBD2,TRBV2,once,TRBJ2-5,TGTGCCAGCAGTGGGCTAGCGGGGGGCACGGAGACCCAGTACTTC,CASSGLAGGTETQYF
TRBD1,TRBV6-2/TRBV6-3,-,TRBJ1-5,TGTGCCAGCAGTTACGAAAGGGGGCGTGGGTCCCAGCATTTT,CASSYERGRGSQHF
TRBD1,TRBV19,-,TRBJ2-1,TGTGCCACCAGGGGTGCCCGGACAGGGGGCCGCGGTGAGCAGTTCTTC,CATRGARTGGRGEQFF
-,TRBV4-3,-,TRBJ1-6,TGCGCCAGCAGCCAAGATCTAGAAGGGGGATATTCACCCCTCCACTTT,CASSQDLEGGYSPLHF
TRBD1,TRBV6-4,-,TRBJ1-5,TGTGCCAGCAGTGCCGGGACAGGGGCAGTGGTTGGTAGCAATCAGCCCCAGCATTTT,CASSAGTGAVVGSNQPQHF
TRBD1,TRBV10-3,-,TRBJ2-7,TGTGCCACCGCTGAAACCGACAGGGCAAAACGCTACGAGCAGTACTTC,CATAETDRAKRYEQYF
TRBD1,TRBV6-5,-,TRBJ1-6,TGTGCCACCGGACAGGGGGCAATTTTGACACCCCTCCACTTT,CATGQGAILTPLHF
TRBD2,TRBV30,-,TRBJ2-1,TGTGCCTGGGCAACTAGCGGGGGTCTGATTGGTGAGCAGTTCTTC,CAWATSGGLIGEQFF
TRBD1,TRBV12-3/TRBV12-4,many,TRBJ2-7,TGTGCCAGCAGGGACAGGGAGACCTACGAGCAGTACTTC,CASRDRETYEQYF
TRBD1,TRBV5-1,-,TRBJ1-6,TGCGCCAGCAGCTTGGCCTCGGGCAGGGGGGATTCACCCCTCCACTTT,CASSLASGRGDSPLHF
-,TRBV5-1,-,TRBJ1-4,TGCGCCAGCAGCCTGGTTAGCTTGTCAAATGAAAAACTGTTTTTT,CASSLVSLSNEKLFF
-,TRBV24-1,-,TRBJ1-5,TGTGCCACCAGTGGGCAGCCGGGACAGCCCCAGCATTTT,CATSGQPGQPQHF
-,TRBV5-4,-,TRBJ1-1,TGTGCCAGCAGCTTGCAGCGGGCGAGTGAAGCTTTCTTT,CASSLQRASEAFF
-,TRBV4-1,-,TRBJ2-2,TGCGCCAGCAGCCAGAGGTACACCGGGGAGCTGTTTTTT,CASSQRYTGELFF
TRBD1,TRBV18,-,TRBJ2-6,TGTGCCAGCTCACCCGTCCCGGGACAGGGTTCCGGGGCCAACGTCCTGACTTTC,CASSPVPGQGSGANVLTF
-,TRBV29-1,-,TRBJ1-1,TGCAGCGTTCGTAAAGGGGGGGACACTGAAGCTTTCTTT,CSVRKGGDTEAFF
-,TRBV4-2,-,TRBJ1-2,TGTGCCAGCAGCCAAGAAGTAGTTGGCGGGTTCGGCTACACCTTC,CASSQEVVGGFGYTF
-,TRBV20-1,once,TRBJ1-2,TGCAGTGCTAGTGTCGGGGTTAAGGGCTACACCTTC,CSASVGVKGYTF
TRBD1,TRBV7-8,few,TRBJ1-6,TGTGCCAGCAGCCAGCGGACAGGGGAAGGTAATTCACCCCTCCACTTT,CASSQRTGEGNSPLHF